The 5 T cell receptor beta chains given below trace back to one sample, sequenced in a study of blood T cell repertoires in COVID-19. Profiled with immunoSEQ multiplex PCR; TCRdb holds only in-frame clones, not every one. The repertoire holds 150,000 to 200,000 clones, with roughly 80% as singletons. Sequenced input: PBMCs or T cells enriched from blood (not recorded which). The receptors were gathered from a man in his 60s who had been exposed to COVID-19.

The CDR3 is CSVDTGTVSTDTQYF. The CDR3 coding sequence is TGCAGCGTTGATACTGGGACAGTCAGCACAGATACGCAGTATTTT. V gene TRBV29-1 combines with J gene TRBJ2-3, with 7 nucleotides matching TRBD1. There are 15 residues in the CDR3. Per germline, CDR1 SQVTM and CDR2 ANQGSEA. The V gene end was trimmed by 3 bases and the J gene end by 0 bases; junction bases not matched to a gene: 6.

This rearrangement joins TRBV13 to TRBJ2-2, with TRBD1 as a possible D gene (6 bases). This CDR3 contains 14 residues. The V end lost 3 bases, the J end lost 4 bases, and 9 bases lay between the germline ends. CDR1 is PRHDT, CDR2 FYEKMQ, per germline (reference sequence). This CDR3 is CASSLGRGTGELFF. In nucleotides, the CDR3 is TGTGCCAGCAGCTTGGGCAGGGGCACCGGGGAGCTGTTTTTT.

The rearrangement joins TRBV13 to TRBJ2-2, with D perhaps TRBD2 (6 bases). V lost 5 bases and J 6 bases, leaving 28 bases between the germline ends. The germline V gene encodes CDR1 PRHDT and CDR2 FYEKMQ (reference sequence). The CDR3 runs to 19 residues. The CDR3 is CASSPLQGSGSGSPGELFF. The CDR3, as DNA: TGTGCCAGCAGCCCGCTCCAGGGATCCGGGAGCGGGTCCCCCGGGGAGCTGTTTTTT.

This clone was counted a single time. The chain has TRBV7-6 and TRBJ2-7; the D gene is possibly TRBD1 (6 bases). The CDR3 runs 14 residues. The germline V gene encodes CDR1 SGHVS and CDR2 FNYEAQ. V was shortened by 5 bases and J by 3 bases, with 14 bases between the two germline ends. CDR3 region: CASSTLQGRYEQYF. CDR3 nucleotide sequence: TGTGCCAGCAGCACCCTACAGGGCCGCTACGAGCAGTACTTC. Filled out from reference TRBV7-6 and TRBJ2-7, the complete variable domain reads GAGVSQSPRYKVTKRGQDVALRCDPISGHVSLYWYRQALGQGPEFLTYFNYEAQQDKSGLPNDRFSAERPEGSISTLTIQRTEQRDSAMYRCASSTLQGRYEQYFGPGTRLTVT.

The chain has TRBV19 and TRBJ2-5; 7 bases match TRBD2. Losses at the gene ends were 4 bases for V and 7 bases for J; bases not matched to a gene: 9. This CDR3 spans 14 amino acids. From germline, CDR1 is LNHDA and CDR2 SQIVND (reference sequence). The CDR3 sequence is CASSTGRGPGTQYF. DNA of the CDR3: TGTGCCAGTAGTACTGGGAGGGGCCCAGGGACCCAGTACTTC.